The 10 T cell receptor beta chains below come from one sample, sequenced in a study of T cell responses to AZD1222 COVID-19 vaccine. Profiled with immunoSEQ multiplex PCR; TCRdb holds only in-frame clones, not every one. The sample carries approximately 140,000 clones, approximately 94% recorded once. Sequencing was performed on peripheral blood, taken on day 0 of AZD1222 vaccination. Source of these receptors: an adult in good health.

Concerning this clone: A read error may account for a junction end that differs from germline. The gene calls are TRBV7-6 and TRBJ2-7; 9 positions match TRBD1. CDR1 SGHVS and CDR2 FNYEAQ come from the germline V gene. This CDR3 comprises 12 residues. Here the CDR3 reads CASSLARDRVTF. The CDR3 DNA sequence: TGTGCCAGCAGCTTAGCGCGGGACAGGGTCACCTTC.

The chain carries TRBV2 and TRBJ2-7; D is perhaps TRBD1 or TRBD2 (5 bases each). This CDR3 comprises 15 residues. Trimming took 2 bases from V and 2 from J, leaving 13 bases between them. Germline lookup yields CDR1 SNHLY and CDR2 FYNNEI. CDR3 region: CASSEWGSSPYEQYF. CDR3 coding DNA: TGTGCCAGCAGTGAATGGGGGTCCTCCCCCTACGAGCAGTACTTC. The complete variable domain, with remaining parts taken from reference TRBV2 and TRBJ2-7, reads EPEVTQTPSHQVTQMGQEVILRCVPISNHLYFYWYRQILGQKVEFLVSFYNNEISEKSEIFDDQFSVERPDGSNFTLKIRSTKLEDSAMYFCASSEWGSSPYEQYFGPGTRLTVT.

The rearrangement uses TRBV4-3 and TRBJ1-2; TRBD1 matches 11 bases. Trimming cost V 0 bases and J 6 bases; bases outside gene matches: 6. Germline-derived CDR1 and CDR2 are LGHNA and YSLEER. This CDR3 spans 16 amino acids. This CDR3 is CASSQDIGQGANGYTF. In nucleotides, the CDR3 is TGCGCCAGCAGCCAAGACATCGGACAGGGGGCTAATGGCTACACCTTC.

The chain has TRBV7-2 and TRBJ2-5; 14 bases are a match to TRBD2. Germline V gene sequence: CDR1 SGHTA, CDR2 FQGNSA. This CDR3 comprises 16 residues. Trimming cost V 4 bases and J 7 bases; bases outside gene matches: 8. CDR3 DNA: TGTGCCAGCAGCTCCCTGACTAGCGGGAGGGGGGGGACCCAGTACTTC. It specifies CASSSLTSGRGGTQYF.

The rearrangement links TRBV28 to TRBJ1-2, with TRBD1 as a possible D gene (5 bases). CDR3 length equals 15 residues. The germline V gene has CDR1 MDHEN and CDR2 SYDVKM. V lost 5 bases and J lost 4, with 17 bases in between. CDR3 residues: CASSPSGGTGYGYTF. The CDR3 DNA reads TGTGCCAGCAGTCCCTCCGGAGGGACGGGCTATGGCTACACCTTC.

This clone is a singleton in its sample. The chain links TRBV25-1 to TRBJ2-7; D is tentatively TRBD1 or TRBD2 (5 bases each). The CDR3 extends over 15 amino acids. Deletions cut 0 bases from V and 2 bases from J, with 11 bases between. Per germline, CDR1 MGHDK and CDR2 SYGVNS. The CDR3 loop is CASSEYEGSPYEQYF. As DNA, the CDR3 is TGTGCCAGCAGTGAATATGAGGGGTCCCCCTACGAGCAGTACTTC.

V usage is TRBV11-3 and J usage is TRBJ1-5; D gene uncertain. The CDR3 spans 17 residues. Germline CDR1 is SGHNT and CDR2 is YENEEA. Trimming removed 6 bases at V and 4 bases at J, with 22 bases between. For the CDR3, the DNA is TGTGCCAGCAGTTTGGTGGAATCCGGGGAGGGAAATCAGCCCCAGCATTTT. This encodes CASSLVESGEGNQPQHF. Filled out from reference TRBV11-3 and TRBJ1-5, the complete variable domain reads EAGVVQSPRYKIIEKKQPVAFWCNPISGHNTLYWYLQNLGQGPELLIRYENEEAVDDSQLPKDRFSAERLKGVDSTLKIQPAELGDSAVYLCASSLVESGEGNQPQHFGDGTRLSIL.

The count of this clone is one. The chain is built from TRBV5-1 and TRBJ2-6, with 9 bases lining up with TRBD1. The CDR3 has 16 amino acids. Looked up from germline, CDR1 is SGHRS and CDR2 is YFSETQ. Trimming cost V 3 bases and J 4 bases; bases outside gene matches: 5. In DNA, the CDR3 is TGCGCCAGCAGCTGGGACAGGGTGGCCGGGGCCAACGTCCTGACTTTC. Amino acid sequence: CASSWDRVAGANVLTF.

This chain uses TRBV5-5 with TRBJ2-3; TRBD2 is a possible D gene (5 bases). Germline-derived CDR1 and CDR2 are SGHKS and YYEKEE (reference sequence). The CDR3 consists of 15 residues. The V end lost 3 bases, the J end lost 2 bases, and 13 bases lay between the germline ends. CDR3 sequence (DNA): TGTGCCAGCAGCTACTGGGAGACCGACACAGATACGCAGTATTTT. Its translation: CASSYWETDTDTQYF. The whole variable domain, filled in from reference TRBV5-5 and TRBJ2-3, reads DAGVTQSPTHLIKTRGQQVTLRCSPISGHKSVSWYQQVLGQGPQFIFQYYEKEERGRGNFPDRFSARQFPNYSSELNVNALLLGDSALYLCASSYWETDTDTQYFGPGTRLTVL.

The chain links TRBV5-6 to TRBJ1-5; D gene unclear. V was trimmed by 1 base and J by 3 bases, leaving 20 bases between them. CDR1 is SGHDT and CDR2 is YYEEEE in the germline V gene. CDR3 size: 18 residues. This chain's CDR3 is CASSLFPGTTTSNQPQHF. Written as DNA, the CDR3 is TGTGCCAGCAGCTTGTTTCCCGGAACAACTACTTCCAATCAGCCCCAGCATTTT.